These 23 T cell receptor beta chains were all obtained from the same sample, sequenced in a study of OX40 agonist ivuxolimab in advanced cancers. Libraries were prepared by immunoSEQ multiplex PCR; TCRdb keeps only in-frame clonotypes and omits some of them. The profile shows around 30,000 clones, roughly nine tenths of them singletons. This specimen was CD4+ or CD8+ T cells sorted from blood, taken in a trial of the OX40 agonist ivuxolimab. The receptors were gathered from an adult with an advanced solid tumor such as melanoma, head and neck, liver or kidney cancer.

The chain employs TRBV9 and TRBJ2-1, with unresolved D. The CDR3 has 15 amino acids. V was trimmed by 0 bases and J by 0 bases, leaving 7 bases between them. The germline CDR1 and CDR2 sequences are SGDLS and YYNGEE. In DNA form, the CDR3 reads TGTGCCAGCAGCGTAGGTGGCCTCTCCTACAATGAGCAGTTCTTC. It encodes CASSVGGLSYNEQFF.

J is TRBJ2-5 and V is TRBV4-1; D tentatively fits TRBD1 or TRBD2 (6 bases each). Germline lookup yields CDR1 MGHRA and CDR2 YSYEKL. V was trimmed by 1 base and J by 0 bases, leaving 12 bases between them. CDR3 size: 16 residues. CDR3: CASSQGGAYYQETQYF. The DNA for the CDR3 is TGCGCCAGCAGCCAAGGGGGGGCCTACTACCAAGAGACCCAGTACTTC.

The V call is TRBV19, the J call TRBJ1-1; D is undetermined. The germline V gene has CDR1 LNHDA and CDR2 SQIVND (reference sequence). V dropped 4 bases and J dropped 0 bases, with 6 bases sitting between them. The CDR3 is made up of 13 amino acids. The CDR3 sequence is CASSTVMNTEAFF. CDR3 sequence (DNA): TGTGCCAGTAGTACCGTCATGAACACTGAAGCTTTCTTT.

The chain uses TRBV21-1 and TRBJ2-1. TRBV21-1 is termed a pseudogene. The length of the CDR3 is 15 residues. The DNA for the CDR3 is TGTGCCAGCAGCCCCGGGGCGCGCTCCTACAATGAGCAGTTCTTC. Encoded protein: CASSPGARSYNEQFF.

The V call is TRBV6-5, the J call TRBJ1-1, with D unclear. Germline V gene data show CDR1 as MNHEY and CDR2 as SVGAGI. Trimming shortened V by 4 bases and J by 1 base, and 7 bases separated the two germline ends. The CDR3 totals 13 residues. CDR3 amino acids: CASSLPGNTEAFF. For the CDR3, the DNA is TGTGCCAGCAGTTTACCTGGGAACACTGAAGCTTTCTTT.

This sequence joins TRBV7-6 and TRBJ2-1, with D possibly TRBD2 on 6 matching bases. V lost 5 bases and J lost 8, with 10 bases in between. The germline V gene encodes CDR1 SGHVS and CDR2 FNYEAQ. The CDR3 is made up of 12 amino acids. The CDR3 DNA follows: TGTGCCAGCAGCCCAGGCGGGGATGAGCAGTTCTTC. It yields the protein CASSPGGDEQFF.

This chain joins TRBV9 and TRBJ1-5, with D hard to call. Trimming shortened V by 0 bases and J by 3 bases, and 13 bases separated the two germline ends. Looked up from germline, CDR1 is SGDLS and CDR2 is YYNGEE. CDR3 length equals 16 residues. CDR3 in amino acids: CASSVVLGFDNQPQHF. The DNA for the CDR3 is TGTGCCAGCAGCGTAGTTCTGGGATTCGACAATCAGCCCCAGCATTTT.

The V gene is TRBV9, the J gene TRBJ2-1; no definite D call. The V end was cut by 0 bases, the J end by 10 bases, with 8 bases between. Germline lookup yields CDR1 SGDLS and CDR2 YYNGEE. The CDR3 extends over 12 amino acids. As DNA, the CDR3 is TGTGCCAGCAGCGTAGCTGGGCGGGAGCAGTTCTTC. Amino acids: CASSVAGREQFF.

The chain carries TRBV19 and TRBJ2-5; 9 nucleotides line up with TRBD2. The CDR3 consists of 14 residues. V shed 3 bases and J 2 bases; nucleotides not matched to a gene: 1. Germline V gene data show CDR1 as LNHDA and CDR2 as SQIVND (reference sequence). CDR3 bases: TGTGCCAGTAGTATCCTAGCGGGGCAAGAGACCCAGTACTTC. Encoded protein: CASSILAGQETQYF.

This clone was counted a few times. This specimen includes other DNA sequences encoding the same CDR3. CDR3 residues: CSVGGDGSLATNEKLFF. CDR3 coding DNA: TGCAGCGTGGGTGGGGACGGATCTCTTGCAACTAATGAAAAACTGTTTTTT. The genes are TRBV29-1 and TRBJ1-4, with a tentative D call TRBD1 (5 bases). V was shortened by 6 bases and J by 0 bases, with 20 bases between the two germline ends. This CDR3 spans 17 amino acids. The V gene's germline CDR1 is SQVTM and CDR2 ANQGSEA. The entire variable domain, with the rest obtained from reference TRBV29-1 and TRBJ1-4, is as follows: SAVISQKPSRDICQRGTSLTIQCQVDSQVTMMFWYRQQPGQSLTLIATANQGSEATYESGFVIDKFPISRPNLTFSTLTVSNMSPEDSSIYLCSVGGDGSLATNEKLFFGSGTQLSVL.

The chain has TRBV30 and TRBJ2-5, with a weak D call TRBD2 (6 bases). From germline, CDR1 is GTSNPN and CDR2 SVGIG (reference sequence). This CDR3 comprises 14 residues. Between the trimmed V and J ends, which lost 5 bases and 5 bases, there was a span of 18 bases. CDR3 bases: TGTGCCTGGGCTGTTGACGGGAGCGGTGAGACCCAGTACTTC. Its protein is CAWAVDGSGETQYF. The full variable domain, completed using reference TRBV30 and TRBJ2-5, is SQTIHQWPATLVQPVGSPLSLECTVEGTSNPNLYWYRQAAGRGLQLLFYSVGIGQISSEVPQNLSASRPQDRQFILSSKKLLLSDSGFYLCAWAVDGSGETQYFGPGTRLLVL.

The chain uses TRBV19 and TRBJ1-6; 7 bases line up with TRBD1. J was trimmed by 7 bases and V by 5 bases; bases with no gene match: 5. This CDR3 has 14 residues. Germline CDR1 and CDR2: LNHDA and SQIVND (reference sequence). The CDR3 sequence is CASSPGQKNSPLHF. In DNA form, the CDR3 reads TGTGCCAGTAGTCCGGGACAGAAGAATTCACCCCTCCACTTT.

The rearrangement links TRBV7-6 to TRBJ2-1, with TRBD2 matching 8 bases. Germline V gene sequence: CDR1 SGHVS, CDR2 FNYEAQ. V was pared by 1 base and J by 4 bases, with 6 bases of the junction left unmatched. The CDR3 has 16 residues. CDR3 in DNA: TGTGCCAGCAGCTTAGAAGCGGGAGTCTTGTACAATGAGCAGTTCTTC. Its translation: CASSLEAGVLYNEQFF.

J is TRBJ1-1 and V is TRBV14; 7 bases are shared with TRBD1. V dropped 1 base and J dropped 0; count of bases not matched to a gene: 5. The germline CDR1 and CDR2 sequences are SGHDN and FVKESK. The CDR3 contains 16 residues. CDR3 nucleotide sequence: TGTGCCAGCAGCCAAGGGTTAGGGGGCATGAACACTGAAGCTTTCTTT. Residues: CASSQGLGGMNTEAFF.

V gene TRBV5-6 combines with J gene TRBJ1-2; D gene uncertain. This CDR3 spans 16 amino acids. V was trimmed by 3 bases and J by 1 base, leaving 16 bases between them. The germline V gene encodes CDR1 SGHDT and CDR2 YYEEEE. This chain's CDR3 is CASSSDNQELNYGYTF. CDR3 bases: TGTGCCAGCAGCTCGGATAATCAGGAGCTTAACTATGGCTACACCTTC.

The chain joins TRBV27 to TRBJ2-7, with 9 bases aligning to TRBD1. Germline values: CDR1 MNHEY, CDR2 SMNVEV (reference sequence). Losses at the gene ends were 5 bases for V and 4 bases for J; bases not matched to a gene: 6. This CDR3 has 14 residues. CDR3 residues: CASSHSTGGYEQYF. CDR3 in DNA: TGTGCCAGCAGTCACTCGACAGGGGGGTACGAGCAGTACTTC.

The chain combines TRBV7-9 with TRBJ2-1; D may match TRBD1 or TRBD2 (5 bases each). The CDR3 loop spans 16 amino acids. Germline V gene sequence: CDR1 SEHNR, CDR2 FQNEAQ (reference sequence). V was clipped by 5 bases and J by 6 bases, with 20 bases between them. This CDR3 reads CASSGGTGNAGNEQFF. CDR3 nucleotide sequence: TGTGCCAGCAGCGGGGGAACGGGGAACGCGGGCAATGAGCAGTTCTTC.

This chain links TRBV19 with TRBJ2-6; no definite D call. Trimming stripped 1 base from V and 0 bases from J, with 7 bases between. Germline CDR1 is LNHDA and CDR2 is SQIVND (reference sequence). This CDR3 has 16 amino acids. CDR3: CASSIASRSGANVLTF. The DNA for the CDR3 is TGTGCCAGTAGTATAGCCAGTCGCTCTGGGGCCAACGTCCTGACTTTC.

The V call is TRBV5-1, the J call TRBJ2-2, with 8 nucleotides matching TRBD1. This CDR3 spans 16 amino acids. The germline V gene encodes CDR1 SGHRS and CDR2 YFSETQ. V was pared by 3 bases and J by 3 bases, with 7 bases of the junction left unmatched. CDR3 sequence (DNA): TGCGCCAGCAGCTCCACAGGGACAGGTGACACCGGGGAGCTGTTTTTT. The encoded protein is CASSSTGTGDTGELFF. Combining the CDR3 with reference TRBV5-1 and TRBJ2-2 gives the whole variable domain KAGVTQTPRYLIKTRGQQVTLSCSPISGHRSVSWYQQTPGQGLQFLFEYFSETQRNKGNFPGRFSGRQFSNSRSEMNVSTLELGDSALYLCASSSTGTGDTGELFFGEGSRLTVL.

CDR3 nucleotide sequence: TGTGCCAGTAGTATATTGACTCCTAATGAAAAACTGTTTTTT. It codes for CASSILTPNEKLFF. The chain combines TRBV19 with TRBJ1-4; D not certain. Germline CDR1 reads LNHDA; CDR2 reads SQIVND (reference sequence). The V gene lost 2 bases and the J gene lost 3 bases, with 7 bases spanning the gap. This CDR3 is built from 14 residues. The full variable domain, rest sourced from reference TRBV19 and TRBJ1-4, is DGGITQSPKYLFRKEGQNVTLSCEQNLNHDAMYWYRQDPGQGLRLIYYSQIVNDFQKGDIAEGYSVSREKKESFPLTVTSAQKNPTAFYLCASSILTPNEKLFFGSGTQLSVL.

The CDR3 loop is CASSQDSYEQYF. In DNA, the CDR3 is TGTGCCAGCAGCCAAGATTCCTACGAGCAGTACTTC. This chain links TRBV11-3 with TRBJ2-7; D is uncertain. The germline V and J ends were trimmed by 5 bases and 1 base, with 6 bases remaining between them. The CDR3 is 12 amino acids. Germline lookup yields CDR1 SGHNT and CDR2 YENEEA.

The rearrangement uses TRBV27 and TRBJ1-2, with unresolved D. The V gene's germline CDR1 is MNHEY and CDR2 SMNVEV (reference sequence). V gave up 4 bases and J gave up 0 bases, with 15 bases separating them. The CDR3 has 16 residues. In nucleotides, the CDR3 is TGTGCCAGCAGTTCTGGTTTTATGGGTTCTAACTATGGCTACACCTTC. This codes for CASSSGFMGSNYGYTF.

The chain employs TRBV19 and TRBJ2-5; 7 bases are a match to TRBD1. CDR3 length: 15 amino acids. Germline V lookup: CDR1 LNHDA, CDR2 SQIVND (reference sequence). Trimming took 9 bases from V and 5 from J; bases not matched to a gene: 15. CDR3 residues: CASKTGTTFGETQYF. The CDR3 coding sequence is TGTGCCAGCAAGACAGGGACCACTTTCGGGGAGACCCAGTACTTC.